These T cell receptor beta chains were read from a single sample in a study of T cells in Graves' hyperthyroidism and ophthalmopathy. From the multiplex PCR reads, TCRdb called clonotypes with MiXCR, one entry per CDR3 protein. The sample contains around 500,000 distinct CDR3 sequences, approximately 23% of which appear only once. Sample: blood. The receptors shown here come from a woman in her 70s with Graves' ophthalmopathy. The CDR3 runs from the conserved cysteine through the conserved F or W. A D gene is named only where the DNA matches it firmly. The size field is filled for only some rows; it gives once, few, many or a size class.

TRBJ1-2 TRBD1 TRBV4-3 few TGCGCCAGCAGCCTCGCGCAGGGGGCGGCGGGCTACACCTTC CASSLAQGAAGYTF
TRBJ1-1 NA TRBV10-3 few TGTGCCATCAGTGAATCCCCGGGGGGTGAAGCTTTCTTT CAISESPGGEAFF
TRBJ2-1 NA TRBV12-5 NA TGTGCTAGTGGTTTACGATTGAAGGACAGAGACAATGAGCAGTTCTTC CASGLRLKDRDNEQFF
TRBJ1-4 TRBD1 TRBV20-1 few TGCAGTGCTCCGGACAGGCGGAATGAAAAACTGTTTTTT CSAPDRRNEKLFF
TRBJ2-3 TRBD1 TRBV2 many TGTGCCAGCAGTCGGACAGGGTCGGCAGATACGCAGTATTTT CASSRTGSADTQYF
TRBJ2-1 NA TRBV5-1 NA TGCGCCAGCAGCCAAGACTTCCAATCCTACAATGAGCAGTTCTTC CASSQDFQSYNEQFF
TRBJ2-1 TRBD2 TRBV25-1 NA TGTGCCAGCAGTCTTCTAACTAGCACGGGAGGTAGTGAGCAGTTCTTC CASSLLTSTGGSEQFF
TRBJ1-1 TRBD1 TRBV5-1 many TGCGCCAGCAGCTTCGGGACAGGGAATATCTTCAACATGAACACTGAAGCTTTCTTT CASSFGTGNIFNMNTEAFF
TRBJ2-1 TRBD2 TRBV7-8 NA TGTGCCAGCAGTCGACCCGGACTAGCGCGGTACAATGAGCAGTTCTTC CASSRPGLARYNEQFF
TRBJ1-2 NA TRBV19 NA TGTGCCAGTAGTATCCCCACAGGGTTTGGCTACACCTTC CASSIPTGFGYTF
TRBJ1-1 TRBD1 TRBV20-1 NA TGCAGTGCTCTCCCAGGGGGTAAGAACACTGAAGCTTTCTTT CSALPGGKNTEAFF
TRBJ2-7 TRBD1 TRBV6-1 few TGTGCCAGCAGTGAATGGGACAGGGTCTACGAGCAGTACTTC CASSEWDRVYEQYF
TRBJ2-3 TRBD2 TRBV7-2 many TGTGCCAGCAGTTTACAAACCGGGACTATCATCACAGATACGCAGTATTTT CASSLQTGTIITDTQYF
TRBJ1-3 NA TRBV3-1 many TGTGCCAGCAGCCAAGGTGGACGAAGGGGAAACACCATATATTTT CASSQGGRRGNTIYF
TRBJ1-1 TRBD1 TRBV19 NA TGTGCCAGTAGTCTCCGGACAGGGGCTACGAACACTGAAGCTTTCTTT CASSLRTGATNTEAFF
TRBJ2-3 TRBD1 TRBV29-1 few TGCAGCGTTGAGGGACAGGGGACAGATACGCAGTATTTT CSVEGQGTDTQYF
TRBJ2-1 NA TRBV20-1 NA TGCAGTGCTAGAGATCCCGCTAGCATCGATGAGCAGTTCTTC CSARDPASIDEQFF
TRBJ1-2 TRBD1 TRBV29-1 NA TGCAGCGTTGAAGATCAGGGGGCGGATGGCTACACCTTC CSVEDQGADGYTF
TRBJ2-7 TRBD1 TRBV27 few TGTGCCAGCAGTTTATCGTGGGACAGGGTGGGCTACGAGCAGTACTTC CASSLSWDRVGYEQYF
TRBJ1-3 NA TRBV2 few TGTGCCAAAAATCAGGACTCTGGAAACACCATATATTTT CAKNQDSGNTIYF
TRBJ1-1 NA TRBV19 NA TGTGCCAGTAGTATGAGGGAGGACGGACGATACAGTGAAGCTTTCTTT CASSMREDGRYSEAFF
TRBJ2-3 TRBD2 TRBV20-1 NA TGCAGTGCTTATACTAGCGGGAGAGGGTCGGATACGCAGTATTTT CSAYTSGRGSDTQYF
TRBJ2-3 NA TRBV5-1 NA TGCGCCAGCAGCTTGCGGCAGGGCGCTAGCACAGATACGCAGTATTTT CASSLRQGASTDTQYF
TRBJ2-1 TRBD2 TRBV11-1 NA TGTGCCAGCAGCCCCACTAGCGGGGCGTCCTACAATGAGCAGTTCTTC CASSPTSGASYNEQFF
TRBJ1-1 NA TRBV24-1 NA TGTGCCACCAGTGACCCAGGGGTCACTGAAGCTTTCTTT CATSDPGVTEAFF
TRBJ2-3 TRBD2 TRBV3-1 NA TGTGCCAGCAGCCCCTCGGGACTAGCGATAACGCAGTATTTT CASSPSGLAITQYF
TRBJ1-2 TRBD1 TRBV20-1 once TGCAGTGCTAGCCGGGACAGGGGTTACTATGGCTACACCTTC CSASRDRGYYGYTF
TRBJ2-7 NA TRBV10-3 few TGTGCCATCAGTGATGGGGCCTACGAGCAGTACTTC CAISDGAYEQYF
TRBJ1-2 TRBD1 TRBV9 NA TGTGCCAGCAGCGTAGCAGGGACAGCTAACTATGGCTACACCTTC CASSVAGTANYGYTF
TRBJ2-7 NA TRBV9 NA TGTGCCAGCAGCGTCGCCCACCCCAACTACGAGCAGTACTTC CASSVAHPNYEQYF